The source of this T cell receptor (beta chain) is a study of PD-1 blockade in mismatch repair-deficient tumors. The overall study: Enrolled about 2013-2017, patients had progressing, pretreated mismatch repair-deficient cancers of about a dozen types. Findings and limits, study-wide: Rapid post-treatment expansion, then contraction, generally preceding radiologic response, marked tumor-resident clones.

A remark on this clone: Its antigen remains unidentified.

Every patient had mismatch repair deficiency by PCR or immunohistochemistry. TCR sequencing covered a few patients who responded to pembrolizumab. Generated by immunoSEQ multiplex PCR, the TCRdb table keeps only in-frame clones and is missing some. This table has about 68,000 clones, around four fifths appearing once. V was clipped by 5 bases and J by 3 bases; unmatched bases: 4. Germline CDR1 and CDR2: SGHNT and YENEEA. The CDR3 extends over 15 amino acids. The chain uses TRBV11-3 and TRBJ2-1; 10 positions match TRBD2. The material was peripheral blood, obtained 2 weeks after starting pembrolizumab. The receptor was isolated from an adult with mismatch repair-deficient cancer. CDR3 DNA sequence: TGTGCCAGCAGCCGAACTAGCGGGATCTACAATGAGCAGTTCTTC. Translation gives CASSRTSGIYNEQFF. Complete variable domain (other parts from reference TRBV11-3 and TRBJ2-1): EAGVVQSPRYKIIEKKQPVAFWCNPISGHNTLYWYLQNLGQGPELLIRYENEEAVDDSQLPKDRFSAERLKGVDSTLKIQPAELGDSAVYLCASSRTSGIYNEQFFGPGTRLTVL.